The 4 T cell receptor beta chains in this list originate from one sample, sequenced in a study of response to subunit inactivated influenza vaccine. TCRdb re-called the RT-PCR reads through MiXCR, storing one row per CDR3 protein. The top ten hold around 10% of the sample, which has a few hundred thousand distinct CDR3 sequences, about 11% seen once. Separately, the same data were catalogued under a study of T cells expressing NK-cell markers. From that second work: TCR beta cDNA was generated via 5'RACE template switching incorporating UMIs.

Material: PBMCs from blood, obtained on the day of vaccination. These receptors all stem from a man between 50 and 59 years old who received an inactivated influenza vaccine.

This clonotype was recorded a few times. The chain is built from TRBV5-1 and TRBJ2-5; TRBD2 matches 14 bases. CDR3 length: 16 amino acids. Trimming took 4 bases from V and 5 from J; bases not matched to a gene: 7. CDR1 SGHRS and CDR2 YFSETQ come from the germline V gene. The CDR3 reads CASSVQGLAGEETQYF. The CDR3, as DNA: TGCGCCAGCAGCGTCCAGGGACTAGCGGGAGAGGAGACCCAGTACTTC.

This clonotype has more than one count but fewer than ten. The chain recombines TRBV10-3 with TRBJ2-1, with 9 bases fitting TRBD2. Germline V gene sequence: CDR1 ENHRY, CDR2 SYGVKD. With V trimmed by 0 bases and J by 6 bases, 6 bases remained unmatched. This CDR3 spans 16 amino acids. Here the CDR3 DNA reads TGTGCCATCAGTGAGTCCGATGGACTAGCGTTCAATGAGCAGTTCTTC. Its protein is CAISESDGLAFNEQFF.

This clonotype appeared a few times. The chain has TRBV25-1 and TRBJ2-5; TRBD2 agrees at 14 bases. The CDR3 totals 17 residues. Looked up from germline, CDR1 is MGHDK and CDR2 is SYGVNS. V shed 6 bases and J 8 bases; nucleotides not matched to a gene: 14. CDR3 in amino acids: CASSGSAATSGRATQYF. CDR3 nucleotide sequence: TGTGCCAGCAGCGGATCCGCGGCGACTAGCGGGAGGGCAACCCAGTACTTC.

This clonotype was detected a few times. The rearrangement links TRBV7-2 to TRBJ1-1, with 8 bases lining up with TRBD1. V lost 6 bases and J lost 4; bases outside the gene matches: 4. The V gene's germline CDR1 is SGHTA and CDR2 FQGNSA. The CDR3 contains 13 residues. The CDR3, as DNA: TGTGCCAGCAGAGGACAGGGCTCCACTGAAGCTTTCTTT. It yields the protein CASRGQGSTEAFF. Full variable domain (rest looked up from reference TRBV7-2 and TRBJ1-1): GAGVSQSPSNKVTEKGKDVELRCDPISGHTALYWYRQSLGQGLEFLIYFQGNSAPDKSGLPSDRFSAERTGGSVSTLTIQRTQQEDSAVYLCASRGQGSTEAFFGQGTRLTVV.